This T cell receptor (beta chain) emerged from a study of immune characterization of retroperitoneal liposarcoma. One entry per CDR3 protein, called by TCRdb with MiXCR from the PCR reads. The profile shows more than 6,500 distinct CDR3 sequences, around 40% of them singletons. Deletions cut 3 bases from V and 4 bases from J, with 12 bases between. The CDR3 has 14 amino acids. CDR1 is SGHTA, CDR2 FQGNSA, per germline. J is TRBJ1-2 and V is TRBV7-2; D gene ambiguous. This clonotype was sampled from a male donor with retroperitoneal liposarcoma. The sequencing input was tumor tissue. CDR3 nucleotides: TGTGCCAGCAGCTTTCTAGGACGGACCTATGGCTACACCTTC. Translated: CASSFLGRTYGYTF.